Each of the 28 T cell receptor beta chains below was sequenced from the same sample in a study of brain metastases from non-small cell lung cancer. Profiling relied on immunoSEQ multiplex PCR, and the TCRdb table lists in-frame clones only, not all of them. This sample yields 13,000 to 15,000 clones, of which approximately 83% are seen a single time; around 7.7% belongs to the top ten. Sequencing input: primary lung tumor tissue. The receptors were gathered from a donor over 35 with non-small cell lung cancer.

The chain joins TRBV7-8 to TRBJ1-1; the D gene is possibly TRBD1 (5 bases). CDR3 length: 12 amino acids. The V end lost 6 bases, the J end lost 1 base, and 6 bases lay between the germline ends. Germline CDR1 and CDR2: SGHVS and FQNEAQ. CDR3 DNA: TGTGCCAGCAGTGACAGGAACACTGAAGCTTTCTTT. Protein product: CASSDRNTEAFF.

V usage is TRBV6-1 and J usage is TRBJ1-2; 10 nucleotides agree with TRBD1. The ends lost 3 bases at V and 4 bases at J; junction bases unmatched: 5. CDR1 MNHNS and CDR2 SASEGT come from the germline V gene. The CDR3 sequence is 15 residues long. CDR3 sequence: CASSDVTGGGYGYTF. The CDR3 coding sequence is TGTGCCAGCAGTGACGTGACAGGGGGCGGCTATGGCTACACCTTC.

This chain connects TRBV14 to TRBJ2-3; possible D gene TRBD2, 5 bases. Germline CDR1 is SGHDN and CDR2 is FVKESK. The V gene lost 0 bases and the J gene lost 1 base, with 11 bases spanning the gap. This CDR3 spans 16 amino acids. In DNA form, the CDR3 reads TGTGCCAGCAGCCAAGAGGCTAGCAGTGGCACAGATACGCAGTATTTT. It encodes CASSQEASSGTDTQYF.

V usage is TRBV3-1 (or the pseudogene TRBV3-2) and J usage is TRBJ1-1; the D gene is possibly TRBD1 (6 bases). Looked up from germline, CDR1 is LGHDT and CDR2 is YNNKEL (reference sequence). The CDR3 sequence is 15 residues long. The germline V and J ends were trimmed by 3 bases and 2 bases, with 13 bases remaining between them. The CDR3 region has the DNA TGTGCCAGCAGCCATAAGGGGGTTCAAAACACTGAAGCTTTCTTT. It translates to CASSHKGVQNTEAFF.

The chain employs TRBV19 and TRBJ1-2, with 8 nucleotides matching TRBD1. The trim removed 5 bases at V and 0 bases at J, leaving 14 bases unmatched. Germline values: CDR1 LNHDA, CDR2 SQIVND (reference sequence). The CDR3 length is 18 residues. The CDR3 DNA reads TGTGCCAGTAGTCCACAACGATTCCGGACAGGGACTAACTATGGCTACACCTTC. Translated: CASSPQRFRTGTNYGYTF. The variable domain in full, completed from reference TRBV19 and TRBJ1-2, reads DGGITQSPKYLFRKEGQNVTLSCEQNLNHDAMYWYRQDPGQGLRLIYYSQIVNDFQKGDIAEGYSVSREKKESFPLTVTSAQKNPTAFYLCASSPQRFRTGTNYGYTFGSGTRLTVV.

J is TRBJ1-2 and V is TRBV21-1. TRBV21-1 is reported as a pseudogene. The CDR3 has 12 amino acids. The CDR3 sequence is CASSKDNYGYTF. The CDR3 DNA reads TGTGCCAGCAGCAAAGACAACTATGGCTACACCTTC.

This clone was seen once. V usage is TRBV11-1 and J usage is TRBJ2-3, with D perhaps matching TRBD1 or TRBD2 (7 bases each). The CDR3 runs 14 residues. V was clipped by 5 bases and J by 4 bases, with 13 bases between them. The germline V gene has CDR1 SGHAT and CDR2 FQDESV (reference sequence). CDR3 residues: CASSEQGRADTQYF. The CDR3 nucleotides read TGTGCCAGCAGCGAACAGGGGAGGGCAGATACGCAGTATTTT.

This sequence joins TRBV6-2 or TRBV6-3 and TRBJ1-2; D unresolved. CDR3 length equals 12 residues. The germline V gene encodes CDR1 MNHEY and CDR2 SVGEGT. Trimming took off 2 bases at V and 4 bases at J, with 5 bases between the two ends. DNA for the CDR3: TGTGCCAGCAGTTACACGGTCTATGGCTACACCTTC. This translates into CASSYTVYGYTF.

V gene TRBV12-1 combines with J gene TRBJ1-2; the table assigns TRBD1, which was not confirmed against the DNA. TRBV12-1 is a documented pseudogene. There are 17 residues in the CDR3. CDR3 amino acids: CASSFENATGQNYGYTF. CDR3 in DNA: TGTGCCAGCAGCTTTGAGAACGCAACAGGGCAGAACTATGGCTACACCTTC.

This clone has more than one count but fewer than ten. CDR3 protein: CASSLLAGELNTGELFF. For the CDR3, the DNA is TGTGCCAGCAGCTTGCTAGCGGGGGAACTGAACACCGGGGAGCTGTTTTTT. This chain joins TRBV5-6 and TRBJ2-2; 10 bases are shared with TRBD2. Unmatched junction bases numbered 4, after V lost 1 base and J lost 1 base. This CDR3 has 17 residues. CDR1 SGHDT and CDR2 YYEEEE come from the germline V gene.

The V and J genes are TRBV5-1 and TRBJ2-5, with TRBD2 as a possible D gene (5 bases). Germline V gene data show CDR1 as SGHRS and CDR2 as YFSETQ. Deletions cut 0 bases from V and 3 bases from J, with 12 bases between. The CDR3 totals 15 residues. The CDR3 bases are TGCGCCAGCAGCTTGGCCGGCAGGACTGAAGAGACCCAGTACTTC. Residues: CASSLAGRTEETQYF.

V is TRBV6-5 and J is TRBJ2-2; TRBD1 agrees at 10 bases. The length of the CDR3 is 15 residues. Per germline, CDR1 MNHEY and CDR2 SVGAGI. Trimming at V came to 6 bases and at J to 3 bases, leaving 4 bases not matched to a gene. This chain's CDR3 is CASRRDRGHTGELFF. In nucleotides, the CDR3 is TGTGCCAGCAGGAGGGACAGGGGACACACCGGGGAGCTGTTTTTT.

The J gene is TRBJ1-1, the V gene TRBV30; possibly TRBD1 for D (5 bases). This CDR3 region has 15 residues. Germline CDR1 and CDR2: GTSNPN and SVGIG (reference sequence). Between the trimmed V and J ends, which lost 2 bases and 0 bases, there was a span of 13 bases. CDR3 nucleotides: TGTGCCTGGAGTAAAGCAGGGCCCCTGAACACTGAAGCTTTCTTT. Translating gives CAWSKAGPLNTEAFF.

In DNA form, the CDR3 reads TGCGCCAGCAGCGGAGACAGGGGTGGGACCGGGGAGCTGTTTTTT. Translation: CASSGDRGGTGELFF. The V gene is TRBV5-1, the J gene TRBJ2-2; 8 bases align to TRBD1. The CDR3 extends over 15 amino acids. V was pared by 4 bases and J by 5 bases, with 7 bases of the junction left unmatched. From germline, CDR1 is SGHRS and CDR2 YFSETQ.

This chain uses TRBV6-5 with TRBJ2-3; 7 bases are a match to TRBD2. V gave up 6 bases and J gave up 2 bases; unmatched junction bases: 8. The CDR3 is made up of 15 amino acids. The V gene's germline CDR1 is MNHEY and CDR2 SVGAGI. This chain's CDR3 is CASSTGTTYTDTQYF. DNA for the CDR3: TGTGCCAGCAGCACCGGGACTACCTACACAGATACGCAGTATTTT.

The V gene is TRBV5-1, the J gene TRBJ2-7, with TRBD1 identical over 7 bases. Germline lookup yields CDR1 SGHRS and CDR2 YFSETQ. This CDR3 has 12 amino acids. The V segment lost 5 bases and the J segment 6 bases; nucleotides outside the gene matches: 5. The CDR3 DNA is TGCGCCAGCAGGCGACAGGGTTCCGAGCAGTACTTC. It specifies CASRRQGSEQYF.

The rearrangement uses TRBV5-4 and TRBJ1-4; TRBD1 matches 11 bases. The CDR3 consists of 18 residues. V gave up 4 bases and J gave up 0 bases; unmatched junction bases: 8. In germline, CDR1 is SGHNT, CDR2 YYREEE (reference sequence). The CDR3 coding sequence is TGTGCCAGCAGCGCCGGACAGGGGGCGGGGGCAACTAATGAAAAACTGTTTTTT. Its protein is CASSAGQGAGATNEKLFF.

In regard to this clone: This sample also contains other DNA sequences that code for the same CDR3. This chain joins TRBV27 and TRBJ1-5; 7 positions agree with TRBD1. Trimming cost V 3 bases and J 4 bases; bases outside gene matches: 3. The CDR3 covers 14 residues. Germline V gene lookup returns CDR1 MNHEY and CDR2 SMNVEV (reference sequence). The CDR3 is CASSLQGGNQPQHF. The CDR3 nucleotides are TGTGCCAGCAGTTTGCAGGGGGGTAATCAGCCCCAGCATTTT.

This chain uses TRBV7-2 with TRBJ1-2, with 7 bases identical to TRBD1. This CDR3 is 13 amino acids long. V lost 5 bases, J lost 4 bases, and 4 bases stayed unmatched. Germline CDR1 reads SGHTA; CDR2 reads FQGNSA. The CDR3 DNA reads TGTGCCAGCAGCCGAGGGGGCTCCTATGGCTACACCTTC. Its protein product is CASSRGGSYGYTF.

This sequence joins TRBV30 and TRBJ2-3, with D possibly matching TRBD1 (6 bases). V was cut by 3 bases and J by 4 bases, with 11 bases left in between. This CDR3 is 13 amino acids long. The V gene's germline CDR1 is GTSNPN and CDR2 SVGIG (reference sequence). The CDR3, as DNA: TGTGCCTGGAGCACACAGGGCCCAGATACGCAGTATTTT. This sequence encodes CAWSTQGPDTQYF.

The V and J genes are TRBV4-3 and TRBJ2-2, with D maybe TRBD1 (6 bases). Germline CDR1 reads LGHNA; CDR2 reads YSLEER. The V and J ends lost 5 bases and 1 base respectively, with 8 bases between them. This CDR3 contains 14 residues. The CDR3 reads CASSSTGNTGELFF. CDR3 sequence (DNA): TGCGCCAGCAGCTCGACAGGGAACACCGGGGAGCTGTTTTTT.

The V and J genes are TRBV27 and TRBJ2-2, with 8 bases matching TRBD2. This CDR3 has 16 amino acids. V was clipped by 5 bases and J by 6 bases; unmatched bases: 11. Germline V gene sequence: CDR1 MNHEY, CDR2 SMNVEV (reference sequence). The CDR3 nucleotides are TGTGCCAGCAGTGGGAACTCGGGACTAGAGGCCGGGGAGCTGTTTTTT. Amino acids: CASSGNSGLEAGELFF.

The chain is built from TRBV7-9 and TRBJ1-1; D remains unclear. V dropped 2 bases and J dropped 1 base, with 8 bases sitting between them. This CDR3 has 14 residues. Germline V CDR1 and CDR2: SEHNR, FQNEAQ (reference sequence). The CDR3 coding sequence is TGTGCCAGCAGCTTAAGTGGCACGAACACTGAAGCTTTCTTT. As protein: CASSLSGTNTEAFF.

This clone turned up a few times. The rearrangement links TRBV6-5 to TRBJ2-1, with TRBD2 matching 9 bases. This CDR3 is 15 amino acids long. With V trimmed by 7 bases and J by 8 bases, 12 bases remained unmatched. The germline CDR1 and CDR2 sequences are MNHEY and SVGAGI. CDR3 sequence (DNA): TGTGCCAGCACTTTTCGGACTAGCGCAGGGTATGAGCAGTTCTTC. Translation: CASTFRTSAGYEQFF.

The chain employs TRBV6-1 and TRBJ1-6; D is ambiguous. CDR3 length: 15 residues. Between the trimmed V and J ends, which lost 0 bases and 10 bases, there was a span of 13 bases. Germline CDR1 and CDR2: MNHNS and SASEGT. CDR3 amino acids: CASSEAHMGLSPLHF. DNA for the CDR3: TGTGCCAGCAGTGAAGCCCACATGGGATTGTCACCCCTCCACTTT.

V is TRBV5-5 and J is TRBJ1-1; D call uncertain. Germline V CDR1 and CDR2: SGHKS, YYEKEE (reference sequence). Trimming pared 4 bases from V and 1 base from J, leaving 2 bases between. CDR3 length: 11 amino acids. The CDR3 reads CASSQNTEAFF. As DNA, the CDR3 is TGTGCCAGCAGCCAGAACACTGAAGCTTTCTTT.

The chain has TRBV12-3 or TRBV12-4 and TRBJ2-3; D possibly corresponds to TRBD2 (5 bases). Trimming cost V 3 bases and J 11 bases, with 12 bases left between them. The length of the CDR3 is 12 residues. CDR3 in amino acids: CASSFASPMQYF. The CDR3 DNA reads as TGTGCCAGCAGTTTCGCTAGCCCAATGCAGTATTTT.

The chain uses TRBV5-1 and TRBJ1-2; a possible D gene is TRBD1 (5 bases). CDR3 length equals 13 residues. The V end lost 2 bases, the J end lost 4 bases, and 9 bases lay between the germline ends. Germline V CDR1 and CDR2: SGHRS, YFSETQ. The CDR3 coding sequence is TGCGCCAGCAGCTTTGGGGGAGCCTATGGCTACACCTTC. Translated: CASSFGGAYGYTF.